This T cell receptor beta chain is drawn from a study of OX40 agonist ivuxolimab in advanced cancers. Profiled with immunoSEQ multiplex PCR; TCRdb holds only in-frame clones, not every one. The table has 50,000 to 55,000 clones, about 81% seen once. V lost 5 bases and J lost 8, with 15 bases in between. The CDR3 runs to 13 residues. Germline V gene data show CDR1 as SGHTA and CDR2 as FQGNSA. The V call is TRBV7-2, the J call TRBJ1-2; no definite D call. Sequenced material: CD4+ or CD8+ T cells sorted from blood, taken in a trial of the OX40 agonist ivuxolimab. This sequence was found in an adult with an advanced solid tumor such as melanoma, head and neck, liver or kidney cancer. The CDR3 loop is CASSRGRELGYTF. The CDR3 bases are TGTGCCAGCAGCCGAGGGAGGGAGCTCGGCTACACCTTC.